Detailed here is one T cell receptor beta chain. Only Caucasian adults living in Nashville, Tennessee made up the donor group. The data were produced by immunoSEQ multiplex PCR, yet TCRdb's version contains in-frame clones alone and is incomplete. The sample lists some 500,000 clones; about 96% were seen once. The sample comes from a study of shared clonotypes between healthy human individuals. Germline CDR1 and CDR2: MNHEY and SMNVEV (reference sequence). The CDR3 extends over 17 amino acids. J lost 6 bases, V lost 4 bases, and 17 bases had no gene match. Sequenced input: naive CD4+ T cells sorted from blood. Subset: CD45RA+ positively selected. The clonotype comes from a woman aged 25 to 39 in good health. The chain carries TRBV27 and TRBJ2-5, with 7 positions matching TRBD1. CDR3 nucleotides: TGTGCCAGCAGTTCCTCATTATACAGGGGAAGGGAGAAGACCCAGTACTTC. As protein: CASSSSLYRGREKTQYF.